Following are 5 T cell receptor beta chains from one sample sequenced in a study of OX40 agonist ivuxolimab in advanced cancers. Sequencing used immunoSEQ multiplex PCR; TCRdb keeps in-frame clones, though not all of them. This table has about 100,000 clones, 85% to 90% appearing once. This specimen consisted of CD4+ or CD8+ T cells sorted from blood, obtained in a trial of the OX40 agonist ivuxolimab. The source is an adult with an advanced solid tumor such as melanoma, head and neck, liver or kidney cancer.

The rearrangement links TRBV7-2 to TRBJ1-6; D not resolved. V lost 2 bases, J lost 10 bases, and 18 bases lay in between. In germline, CDR1 is SGHTA, CDR2 FQGNSA. The CDR3 is made up of 16 amino acids. The CDR3 sequence: CASSLRSLGFGSPLHF. In nucleotides, the CDR3 is TGTGCCAGCAGCTTAAGATCGCTGGGTTTCGGCTCACCCCTCCACTTT.

In this sample, this clone turned up a few times. The chain links TRBV7-6 to TRBJ1-1, with D unclear. The germline V and J ends were trimmed by 0 bases and 1 base, with 3 bases remaining between them. CDR3 length: 13 amino acids. The germline V gene has CDR1 SGHVS and CDR2 FNYEAQ. CDR3 residues: CASSLAGNTEAFF. The CDR3 nucleotides are TGTGCCAGCAGCTTAGCCGGGAACACTGAAGCTTTCTTT.

The CDR3 DNA reads TGCGCCAGCAGAGCCGGGACAGAAGCCTATGGCTACACCTTC. This sequence encodes CASRAGTEAYGYTF. The chain combines TRBV5-1 with TRBJ1-2; 7 bases are shared with TRBD1. The CDR3 loop spans 14 amino acids. The J segment lost 4 bases and the V segment lost 5 bases, leaving 8 bases of the junction unmatched. CDR1 and CDR2 from the germline V gene are SGHRS and YFSETQ.

The chain employs TRBV10-1 and TRBJ2-7; TRBD2 is a possible D gene (6 bases). In germline, CDR1 is WNHNN, CDR2 SYGVQD (reference sequence). V was trimmed by 3 bases and J by 0 bases, leaving 9 bases between them. The CDR3 consists of 14 residues. For the CDR3, the DNA is TGCGCCAGCAGTGAAGGAGGGGTCTCCTACGAGCAGTACTTC. Protein: CASSEGGVSYEQYF.

Worth noting for this clone: The junction does not match germline at one end; this may be a read error. This chain connects TRBV7-7 to TRBJ2-5; D gene uncertain. The CDR3 is 13 residues long. Germline V CDR1 and CDR2: SSHAT, FNYEAQ (reference sequence). The CDR3 DNA reads TGTGCTAGCAGCTTGCATTTACAAGAGACCCAGTACTTC. Translated, it gives CASSLHLQETQYF.